This T cell receptor beta chain is drawn from a study of identical twins. Overall study results and limits: The more abundant beta clonotypes in cord blood had fewer insertions, and memory repertoires did not show this. Low generation-probability sequences were in excess among twin-shared out-of-frame alpha sequences.

This clonotype occurred a few times. The antigen is unknown. The length of the CDR3 is 15 residues. V dropped 5 bases and J dropped 2 bases, with 14 bases sitting between them. It was template switching that added a universal primer site, and there were unique molecular identifiers on the cDNA. TCRdb itself ran the 5' RACE reads through MiXCR, one entry per CDR3 protein. The sample records 640,000 or so distinct CDR3 sequences, around 6.1% being singletons. The TCR was taken from a man in his late teens or twenties in good health. The gene calls are TRBV12-3 or TRBV12-4 and TRBJ2-3; a weak D match, TRBD2 (5 bases). The sequenced sample consisted of naive T cells sorted from blood. In DNA, the CDR3 is TGTGCCAGCAGTGCGGGCCCGAGGTACACAGATACGCAGTATTTT. Protein product: CASSAGPRYTDTQYF.